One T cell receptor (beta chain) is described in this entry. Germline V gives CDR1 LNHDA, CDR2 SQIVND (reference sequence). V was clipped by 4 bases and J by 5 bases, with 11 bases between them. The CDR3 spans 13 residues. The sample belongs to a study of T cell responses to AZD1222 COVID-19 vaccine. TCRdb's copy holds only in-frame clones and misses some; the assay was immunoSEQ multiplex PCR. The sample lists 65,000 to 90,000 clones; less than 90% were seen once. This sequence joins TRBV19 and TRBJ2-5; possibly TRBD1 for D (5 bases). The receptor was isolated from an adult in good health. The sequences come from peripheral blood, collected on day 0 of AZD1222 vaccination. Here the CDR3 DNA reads TGTGCCAGTAGTACGTCCAGGGTGGAGACCCAGTACTTC. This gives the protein CASSTSRVETQYF. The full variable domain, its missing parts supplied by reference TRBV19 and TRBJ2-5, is DGGITQSPKYLFRKEGQNVTLSCEQNLNHDAMYWYRQDPGQGLRLIYYSQIVNDFQKGDIAEGYSVSREKKESFPLTVTSAQKNPTAFYLCASSTSRVETQYFGPGTRLLVL.